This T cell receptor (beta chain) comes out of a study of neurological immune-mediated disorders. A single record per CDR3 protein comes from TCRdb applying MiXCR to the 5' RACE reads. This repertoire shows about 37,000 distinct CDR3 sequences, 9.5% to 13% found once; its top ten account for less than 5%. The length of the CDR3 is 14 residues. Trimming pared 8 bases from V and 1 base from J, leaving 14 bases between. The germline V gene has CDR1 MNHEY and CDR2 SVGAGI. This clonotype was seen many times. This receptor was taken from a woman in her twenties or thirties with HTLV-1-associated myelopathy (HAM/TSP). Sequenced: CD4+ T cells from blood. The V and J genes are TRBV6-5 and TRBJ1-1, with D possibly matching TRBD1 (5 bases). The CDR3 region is CASGDWDTNTEAFF. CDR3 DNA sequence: TGTGCCAGCGGGGACTGGGATACGAACACTGAAGCTTTCTTT.